The next 17 T cell receptor beta chains were all read from a single sample in a study of Ad26.COV2.S vaccination and SARS-CoV-2 variants. Regarding treatment: approximately 18 received Ad26.COV2.S at low or high dose, single or two shots; 5 received placebo; per-sample allocation not given. Specimens were obtained on day 63 following the first vaccine or placebo injection. Produced via immunoSEQ multiplex PCR; TCRdb's table is partial and in-frame only. The sample records around 450,000 clones, 80% to 95% being singletons. The sample was peripheral blood, taken in a trial of Ad26.COV2.S vaccine versus placebo. The origin of the receptors is a person between 18 and 60 years old who received the Ad26.COV2.S COVID-19 vaccine or a placebo.

This chain uses TRBV4-2 with TRBJ2-7; TRBD1 agrees at 9 bases. There are 17 residues in the CDR3. With V trimmed by 0 bases and J by 1 base, 7 bases remained unmatched. Germline values: CDR1 LGHNA, CDR2 YNFKEQ. CDR3 DNA sequence: TGTGCCAGCAGCCAAGACCCGGGACAGGGAGGATCCTACGAGCAGTACTTC. This gives the protein CASSQDPGQGGSYEQYF.

The chain uses TRBV3-1 (or the pseudogene TRBV3-2) and TRBJ2-1; 11 bases match TRBD2. The CDR3 is 16 amino acids. The V segment lost 0 bases and the J segment 8 bases; nucleotides outside the gene matches: 6. Looked up from germline, CDR1 is LGHDT and CDR2 is YNNKEL (reference sequence). CDR3: CASSQDGTSGSYEQFF. Written as DNA, the CDR3 is TGTGCCAGCAGCCAAGATGGGACTAGCGGTAGCTATGAGCAGTTCTTC.

This clone was counted a single time. The chain combines TRBV11-2 with TRBJ1-4; tentatively, D is TRBD1 (5 bases). The CDR3 has 15 residues. The V end was cut by 1 base, the J end by 5 bases, with 11 bases between. Germline values: CDR1 SGHAT, CDR2 FQNNGV. Here the CDR3 reads CASSLASGPNEKLFF. The CDR3 DNA reads as TGTGCCAGCAGCTTAGCTTCGGGGCCCAATGAAAAACTGTTTTTT.

CDR3 sequence reads: CASSLRVLGTPNTGELFF. The CDR3 DNA is TGTGCCAGCAGCTTACGTGTATTAGGCACCCCGAACACCGGGGAGCTGTTTTTT. V usage is TRBV7-3 and J usage is TRBJ2-2; D gene unclear. The CDR3 loop spans 18 amino acids. The germline CDR1 and CDR2 sequences are SGHTA and FQGTGA. The V end lost 2 bases, the J end lost 0 bases, and 16 bases lay between the germline ends.

The chain recombines TRBV5-4 with TRBJ2-5, with 8 nucleotides matching TRBD2. The CDR3 runs 16 residues. CDR1 is SGHNT and CDR2 is YYREEE in the germline V gene (reference sequence). J gave up 4 bases and V 4 bases, and 12 bases lay outside the gene matches. CDR3 nucleotides: TGTGCCAGCAGCGAAGGCCCGGGAGGGGTCGGAGAGACCCAGTACTTC. Translating gives CASSEGPGGVGETQYF.

The rearrangement joins TRBV6-5 to TRBJ1-3; perhaps TRBD1 as D (6 bases). This CDR3 comprises 13 residues. Per germline, CDR1 MNHEY and CDR2 SVGAGI. V lost 6 bases and J lost 6, with 12 bases in between. The CDR3 spells CASRKQGENTIYF. CDR3 nucleotides: TGTGCCAGCAGAAAACAGGGTGAAAACACCATATATTTT.

This rearrangement joins TRBV18 to TRBJ2-3, with D possibly TRBD2 on 5 matching bases. The V gene's germline CDR1 is KGHSH and CDR2 LQKENI. The length of the CDR3 is 16 residues. V dropped 0 bases and J dropped 0 bases, with 10 bases sitting between them. The DNA of the CDR3 is TGTGCCAGCTCACCACCGGGATCTAGCAGCACAGATACGCAGTATTTT. This gives the protein CASSPPGSSSTDTQYF.

This clone occurred once. This chain uses TRBV9 with TRBJ2-3, with 11 bases lining up with TRBD2. Trimming cost V 2 bases and J 4 bases; bases outside gene matches: 21. The germline V gene has CDR1 SGDLS and CDR2 YYNGEE. There are 21 residues in the CDR3. CDR3 in DNA: TGTGCCAGCAGCGTTCATATACCGGGACACCTTAGCGGGAGGGCCTCAGATACGCAGTATTTT. It translates to CASSVHIPGHLSGRASDTQYF.

The CDR3 bases are TGTGCCAGCAGTGACAGGGTAAATGAGCAGTTCTTC. Protein product: CASSDRVNEQFF. The V gene is TRBV6-4, the J gene TRBJ2-1, with D unresolved. Looked up from germline, CDR1 is MRHNA and CDR2 is SNTAGT. Trimming took 2 bases from V and 7 from J, leaving 6 bases between them. This CDR3 spans 12 amino acids.

The rearrangement uses TRBV28 and TRBJ2-1; 9 bases align to TRBD2. The CDR3 is 16 residues long. V lost 5 bases and J lost 7; bases outside the gene matches: 12. Germline V gene lookup returns CDR1 MDHEN and CDR2 SYDVKM. This chain's CDR3 is CASSTYSGRGGNEQFF. The DNA for the CDR3 is TGTGCCAGCAGTACATATAGCGGGAGAGGGGGGAATGAGCAGTTCTTC.

The J gene is TRBJ2-1, the V gene TRBV2; D is ambiguous. CDR1 is SNHLY, CDR2 FYNNEI, per germline. CDR3 length equals 11 residues. Between the trimmed V and J ends, which lost 8 bases and 8 bases, there was a span of 10 bases. This CDR3 is CASRIFDEQFF. As DNA, the CDR3 is TGTGCCAGCCGGATCTTCGATGAGCAGTTCTTC. The complete variable domain, with remaining parts taken from reference TRBV2 and TRBJ2-1, reads EPEVTQTPSHQVTQMGQEVILRCVPISNHLYFYWYRQILGQKVEFLVSFYNNEISEKSEIFDDQFSVERPDGSNFTLKIRSTKLEDSAMYFCASRIFDEQFFGPGTRLTVL.

This clone came up once. The V gene is TRBV7-2, the J gene TRBJ1-5; D possibly corresponds to TRBD1 (6 bases). The CDR3 extends over 15 amino acids. Trimming took 3 bases from V and 2 from J, leaving 11 bases between them. Germline V gives CDR1 SGHTA, CDR2 FQGNSA. The CDR3 DNA reads TGTGCCAGCAGCTTTATCAGGGGTGGCAATCAGCCCCAGCATTTT. Its translation is CASSFIRGGNQPQHF.

The chain has TRBV28 and TRBJ1-6, with 7 bases identical to TRBD1. J lost 10 bases, V lost 2 bases, and 5 bases had no gene match. The germline gives CDR1 MDHEN, CDR2 SYDVKM. This CDR3 is 14 amino acids long. This CDR3 is CASSLPQGGSPLHF. The CDR3 DNA follows: TGTGCCAGCAGTTTACCCCAGGGGGGATCACCCCTCCACTTT.

This clone was counted many times. This chain uses TRBV5-6 with TRBJ2-7; D gene uncertain. V dropped 1 base and J dropped 7 bases, with 9 bases sitting between them. CDR3 length: 12 amino acids. Germline values: CDR1 SGHDT, CDR2 YYEEEE. The CDR3 region is CASSLLTVEQYF. The CDR3 DNA is TGTGCCAGCAGCTTGTTGACCGTGGAGCAGTACTTC.

J is TRBJ2-2 and V is TRBV5-1; D is unclear. V was cut by 4 bases and J by 6 bases, with 10 bases left in between. Germline CDR1 reads SGHRS; CDR2 reads YFSETQ. The CDR3 has 13 amino acids. The CDR3 is CASSPFGPGELFF. CDR3 sequence (DNA): TGCGCCAGCAGCCCCTTTGGACCCGGGGAGCTGTTTTTT.

For this clone: Other DNA sequences from this sample encode an identical CDR3 as well. The chain joins TRBV9 to TRBJ1-1, with D hard to call. The CDR3 runs 13 residues. Germline V CDR1 and CDR2: SGDLS, YYNGEE. Between the trimmed V and J ends, which lost 0 bases and 1 base, there was a span of 4 bases. The CDR3 nucleotides read TGTGCCAGCAGCGTAGGGAGGAACACTGAAGCTTTCTTT. Its translation: CASSVGRNTEAFF.

The CDR3 reads CASSQGTGYTF. CDR3 bases: TGTGCCAGCAGCCAAGGGACTGGCTACACCTTC. The gene calls are TRBV11-2 and TRBJ1-2; possibly TRBD1 for D (5 bases). V dropped 5 bases and J dropped 7 bases, with 8 bases sitting between them. This CDR3 has 11 residues. Germline V gives CDR1 SGHAT, CDR2 FQNNGV.